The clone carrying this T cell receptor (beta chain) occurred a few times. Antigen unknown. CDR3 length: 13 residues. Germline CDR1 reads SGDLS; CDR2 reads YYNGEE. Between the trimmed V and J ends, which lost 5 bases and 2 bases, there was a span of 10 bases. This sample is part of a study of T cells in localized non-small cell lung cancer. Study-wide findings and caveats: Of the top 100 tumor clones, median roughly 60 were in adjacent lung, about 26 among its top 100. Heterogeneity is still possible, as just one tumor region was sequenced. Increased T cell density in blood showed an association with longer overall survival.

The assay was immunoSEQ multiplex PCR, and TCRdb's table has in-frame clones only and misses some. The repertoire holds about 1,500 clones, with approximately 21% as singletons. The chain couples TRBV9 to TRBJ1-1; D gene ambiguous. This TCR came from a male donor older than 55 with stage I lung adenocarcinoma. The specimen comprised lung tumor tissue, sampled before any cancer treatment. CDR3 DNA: TGTGCCAGCAGTGAATCCCCAAACACTGAAGCTTTCTTT. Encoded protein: CASSESPNTEAFF. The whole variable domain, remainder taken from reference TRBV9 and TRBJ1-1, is DSGVTQTPKHLITATGQRVTLRCSPRSGDLSVYWYQQSLDQGLQFLIQYYNGEERAKGNILERFSAQQFPDLHSELNLSSLELGDSALYFCASSESPNTEAFFGQGTRLTVV.